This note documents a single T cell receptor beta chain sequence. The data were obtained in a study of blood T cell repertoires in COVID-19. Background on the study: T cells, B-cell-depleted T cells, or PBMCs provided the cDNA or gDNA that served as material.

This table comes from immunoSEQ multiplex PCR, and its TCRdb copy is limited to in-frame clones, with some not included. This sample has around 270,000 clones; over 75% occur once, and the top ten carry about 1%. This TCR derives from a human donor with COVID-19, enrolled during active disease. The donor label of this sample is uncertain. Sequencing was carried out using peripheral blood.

CDR3 sequence: CASSRQGESYEQYF. In DNA form, the CDR3 reads TGTGCCAGCAGTAGACAGGGCGAGAGCTACGAGCAGTACTTC. The chain combines TRBV27 with TRBJ2-7, with 7 positions matching TRBD1. Germline values: CDR1 MNHEY, CDR2 SMNVEV (reference sequence). V shed 5 bases, J shed 3 bases, and the junction held 7 bases outside the gene matches. The CDR3 runs to 14 residues.